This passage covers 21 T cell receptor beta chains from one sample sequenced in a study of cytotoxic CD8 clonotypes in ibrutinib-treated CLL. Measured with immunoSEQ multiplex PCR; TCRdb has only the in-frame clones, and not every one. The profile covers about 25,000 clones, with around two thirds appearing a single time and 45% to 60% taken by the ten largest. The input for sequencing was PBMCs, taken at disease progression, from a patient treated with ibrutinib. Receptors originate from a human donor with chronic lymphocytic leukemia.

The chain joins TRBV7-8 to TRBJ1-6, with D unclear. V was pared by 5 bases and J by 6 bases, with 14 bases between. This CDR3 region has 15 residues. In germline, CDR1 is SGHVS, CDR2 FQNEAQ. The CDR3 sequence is CASSRLREPNSPLHF. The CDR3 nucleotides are TGTGCCAGCAGCCGTCTCCGGGAACCTAATTCACCCCTCCACTTT.

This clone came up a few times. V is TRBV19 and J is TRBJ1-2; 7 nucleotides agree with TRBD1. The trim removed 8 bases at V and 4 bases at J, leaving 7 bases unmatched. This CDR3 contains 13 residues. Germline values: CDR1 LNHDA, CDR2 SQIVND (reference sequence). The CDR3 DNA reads TGTGCCAGTGCAGGGGACAGCTTCTATGGCTACACCTTC. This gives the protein CASAGDSFYGYTF.

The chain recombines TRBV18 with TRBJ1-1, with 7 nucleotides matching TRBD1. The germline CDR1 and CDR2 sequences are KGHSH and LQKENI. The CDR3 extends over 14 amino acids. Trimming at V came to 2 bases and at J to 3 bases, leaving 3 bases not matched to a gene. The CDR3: CASSPKTGYTEAFF. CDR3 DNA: TGTGCCAGCTCACCAAAGACAGGGTACACTGAAGCTTTCTTT.

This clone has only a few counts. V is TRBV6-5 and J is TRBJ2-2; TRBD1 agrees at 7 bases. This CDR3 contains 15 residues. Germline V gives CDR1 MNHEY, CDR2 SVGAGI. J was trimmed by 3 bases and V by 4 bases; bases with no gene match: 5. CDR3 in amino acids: CASSLQGTDTGELFF. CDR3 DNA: TGTGCCAGCAGTTTACAGGGGACGGACACCGGGGAGCTGTTTTTT.

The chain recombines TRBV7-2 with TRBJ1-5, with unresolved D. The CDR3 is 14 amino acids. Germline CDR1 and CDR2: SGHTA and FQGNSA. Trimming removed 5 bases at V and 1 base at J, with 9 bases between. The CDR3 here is CASSPGPSNQPQHF. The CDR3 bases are TGTGCCAGCAGCCCCGGACCGAGCAATCAGCCCCAGCATTTT.

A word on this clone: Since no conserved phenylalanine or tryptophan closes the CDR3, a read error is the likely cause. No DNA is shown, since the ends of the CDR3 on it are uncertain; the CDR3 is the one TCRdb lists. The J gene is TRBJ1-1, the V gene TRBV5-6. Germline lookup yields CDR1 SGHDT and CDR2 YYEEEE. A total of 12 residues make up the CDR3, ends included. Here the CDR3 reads CASSTMWARAVV.

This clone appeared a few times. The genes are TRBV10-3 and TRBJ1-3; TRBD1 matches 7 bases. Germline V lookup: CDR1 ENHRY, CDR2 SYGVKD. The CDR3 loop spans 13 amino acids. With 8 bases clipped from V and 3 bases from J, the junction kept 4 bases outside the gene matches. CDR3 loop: CAIHDRDGNTIYF. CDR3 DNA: TGTGCCATCCACGACAGGGATGGAAACACCATATATTTT.

CDR3 sequence: CASSLTETGNYGYTF. The CDR3, as DNA: TGTGCCAGCAGTTTAACAGAAACAGGAAACTATGGCTACACCTTC. The J gene is TRBJ1-2, the V gene TRBV27, with D maybe TRBD1 (5 bases). Germline V gene data show CDR1 as MNHEY and CDR2 as SMNVEV (reference sequence). V gave up 2 bases and J gave up 2 bases, with 12 bases separating them. This CDR3 is built from 15 residues.

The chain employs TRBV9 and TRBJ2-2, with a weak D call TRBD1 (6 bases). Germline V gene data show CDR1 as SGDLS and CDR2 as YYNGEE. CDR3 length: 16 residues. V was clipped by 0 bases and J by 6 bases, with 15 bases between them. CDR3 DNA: TGTGCCAGCAGCGTAGCCAAGTGGGGGCTCGCCGGGGAGCTGTTTTTT. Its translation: CASSVAKWGLAGELFF. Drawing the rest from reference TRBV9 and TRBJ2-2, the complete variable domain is DSGVTQTPKHLITATGQRVTLRCSPRSGDLSVYWYQQSLDQGLQFLIQYYNGEERAKGNILERFSAQQFPDLHSELNLSSLELGDSALYFCASSVAKWGLAGELFFGEGSRLTVL.

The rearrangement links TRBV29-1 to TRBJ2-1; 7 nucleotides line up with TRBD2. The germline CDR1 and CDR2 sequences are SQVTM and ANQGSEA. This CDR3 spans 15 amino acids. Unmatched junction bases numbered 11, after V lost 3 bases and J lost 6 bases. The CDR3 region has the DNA TGCAGCGTTGATGGGGAGGGACGGCGAGGCAATGAGCAGTTCTTC. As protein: CSVDGEGRRGNEQFF.

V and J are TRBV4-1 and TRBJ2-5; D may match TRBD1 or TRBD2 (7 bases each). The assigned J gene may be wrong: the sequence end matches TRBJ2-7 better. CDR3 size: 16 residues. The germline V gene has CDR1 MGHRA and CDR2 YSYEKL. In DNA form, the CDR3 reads TGCGCCAGCAGCCTCACCCAGGGGGGGAGAACCTACGAGCAGTACTTC. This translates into CASSLTQGGRTYEQYF.

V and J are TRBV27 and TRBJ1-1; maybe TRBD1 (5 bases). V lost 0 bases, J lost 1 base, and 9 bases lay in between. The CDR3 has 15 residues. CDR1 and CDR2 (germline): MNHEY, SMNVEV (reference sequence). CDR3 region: CASSLSRGRNTEAFF. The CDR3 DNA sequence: TGTGCCAGCAGTTTATCGAGGGGTAGGAACACTGAAGCTTTCTTT.

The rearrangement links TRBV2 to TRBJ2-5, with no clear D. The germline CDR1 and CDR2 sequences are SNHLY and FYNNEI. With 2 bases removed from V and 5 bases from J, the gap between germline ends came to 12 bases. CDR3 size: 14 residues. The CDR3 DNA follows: TGTGCCAGCAGTGAATCGCAAGTCTACGAGACCCAGTACTTC. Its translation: CASSESQVYETQYF.

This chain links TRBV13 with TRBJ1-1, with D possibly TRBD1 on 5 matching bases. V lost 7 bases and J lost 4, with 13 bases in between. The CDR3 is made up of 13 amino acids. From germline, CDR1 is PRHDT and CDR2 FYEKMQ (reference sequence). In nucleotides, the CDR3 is TGTGCCAGCACCCTGGGGGTCGGCACTGAAGCTTTCTTT. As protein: CASTLGVGTEAFF. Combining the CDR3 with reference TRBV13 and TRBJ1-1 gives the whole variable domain AAGVIQSPRHLIKEKRETATLKCYPIPRHDTVYWYQQGPGQDPQFLISFYEKMQSDKGSIPDRFSAQQFSDYHSELNMSSLELGDSALYFCASTLGVGTEAFFGQGTRLTVV.

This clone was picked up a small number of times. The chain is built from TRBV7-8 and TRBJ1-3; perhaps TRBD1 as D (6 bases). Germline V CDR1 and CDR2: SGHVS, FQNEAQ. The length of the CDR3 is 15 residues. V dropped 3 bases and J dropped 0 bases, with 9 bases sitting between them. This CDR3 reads CASSFDRSSGNTIYF. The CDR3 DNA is TGTGCCAGCAGCTTCGACAGGAGCTCTGGAAACACCATATATTTT.

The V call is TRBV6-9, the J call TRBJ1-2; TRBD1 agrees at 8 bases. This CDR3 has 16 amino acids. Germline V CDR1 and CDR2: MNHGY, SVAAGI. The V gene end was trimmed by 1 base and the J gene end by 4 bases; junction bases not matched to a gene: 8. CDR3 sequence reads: CASSYCSTGAFYGYTF. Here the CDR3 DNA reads TGTGCCAGCAGTTATTGTTCGACAGGGGCGTTCTATGGCTACACCTTC.

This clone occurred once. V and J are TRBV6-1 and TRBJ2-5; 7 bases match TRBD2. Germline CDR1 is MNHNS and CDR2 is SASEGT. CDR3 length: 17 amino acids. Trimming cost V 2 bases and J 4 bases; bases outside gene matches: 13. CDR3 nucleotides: TGTGCCAGCAGTGAATTTGGGTGGGGGGGTCTCGGAGAGACCCAGTACTTC. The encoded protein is CASSEFGWGGLGETQYF.

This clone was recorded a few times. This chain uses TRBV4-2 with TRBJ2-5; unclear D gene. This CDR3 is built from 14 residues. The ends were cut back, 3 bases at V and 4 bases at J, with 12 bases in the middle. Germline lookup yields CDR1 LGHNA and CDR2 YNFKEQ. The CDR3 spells CASSHGLWGETQYF. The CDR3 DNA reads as TGTGCCAGCAGCCATGGGCTTTGGGGAGAGACCCAGTACTTC.

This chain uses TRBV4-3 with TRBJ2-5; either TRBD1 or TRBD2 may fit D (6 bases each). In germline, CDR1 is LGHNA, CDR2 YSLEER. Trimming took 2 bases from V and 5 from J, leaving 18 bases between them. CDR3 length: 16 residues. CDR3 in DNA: TGCGCCAGCAGCCAAATCCGTTCCGGGGGACACGAGACCCAGTACTTC. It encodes CASSQIRSGGHETQYF.

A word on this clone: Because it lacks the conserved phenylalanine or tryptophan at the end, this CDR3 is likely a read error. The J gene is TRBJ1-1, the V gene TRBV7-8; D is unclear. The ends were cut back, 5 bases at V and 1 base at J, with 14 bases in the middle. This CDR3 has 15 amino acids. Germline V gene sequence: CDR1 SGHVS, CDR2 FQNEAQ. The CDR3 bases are TGTGCCAGCAGCCCGACTAAGGTGGGGAACACTGAAGCTTTCCTT. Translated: CASSPTKVGNTEAFL.

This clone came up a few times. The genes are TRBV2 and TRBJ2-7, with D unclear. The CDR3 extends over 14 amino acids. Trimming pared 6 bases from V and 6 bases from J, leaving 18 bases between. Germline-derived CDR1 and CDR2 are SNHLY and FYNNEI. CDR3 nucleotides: TGTGCCAGCAGCAACCCGGACCGCTTTGGCGAGCAGTACTTC. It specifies CASSNPDRFGEQYF.